These 10 T cell receptor beta chains were all obtained from the same sample, sequenced in a study of shared clonotypes between healthy human individuals. The naive CD8 subset, CD45RO-negative cells positively selected for CCR7, excluded terminally differentiated effector memory CD45RA+ cells. TCRdb keeps only in-frame clones here, not all; method: immunoSEQ multiplex PCR. The sample shows millions of clones, less than 95% of them seen only once. Input material: naive CD8+ T cells sorted from blood. These receptors were taken from a young man in good health.

The chain employs TRBV5-4 and TRBJ2-7, with 8 bases lining up with TRBD2. The CDR3 totals 14 residues. V shed 4 bases, J shed 0 bases, and the junction held 3 bases outside the gene matches. Germline CDR1 and CDR2: SGHNT and YYREEE (reference sequence). CDR3 DNA sequence: TGTGCCAGCAGCGGGAGCGGGAGCTCCTACGAGCAGTACTTC. This sequence encodes CASSGSGSSYEQYF.

The CDR3 spells CASSFSSGRARETQYF. The CDR3 DNA reads as TGTGCCAGCAGCTTCTCGAGCGGGAGGGCCCGGGAGACCCAGTACTTC. The chain is built from TRBV7-9 and TRBJ2-5; TRBD2 matches 10 bases. Germline values: CDR1 SEHNR, CDR2 FQNEAQ (reference sequence). V shed 3 bases and J 5 bases; nucleotides not matched to a gene: 9. This CDR3 comprises 16 residues.

The V and J genes are TRBV28 and TRBJ1-5, with TRBD1 matching over 8 bases. The junction had 10 bases not matched to a gene; V was cut back by 9 bases and J by 0 bases. Looked up from germline, CDR1 is MDHEN and CDR2 is SYDVKM. The CDR3 sequence is 16 residues long. The CDR3 here is CASTQGAWGSNQPQHF. In DNA form, the CDR3 reads TGTGCCAGTACCCAGGGGGCTTGGGGTAGCAATCAGCCCCAGCATTTT.

This clone appeared a few times. This chain uses TRBV29-1 with TRBJ2-4; a possible D gene is TRBD1 (5 bases). Germline CDR1 is SQVTM and CDR2 is ANQGSEA. This CDR3 has 13 residues. The V end was cut by 5 bases, the J end by 5 bases, with 13 bases between. CDR3 sequence: CSVRGMEQNIQYF. The CDR3 DNA reads TGCAGCGTTAGGGGTATGGAGCAAAACATTCAGTACTTC.

V is TRBV15 and J is TRBJ2-3, with D uncertain. The CDR3 contains 15 residues. Germline CDR1 reads LNHNV; CDR2 reads YYDKDF (reference sequence). V was clipped by 0 bases and J by 0 bases, with 7 bases between them. CDR3 amino acids: CATSRERASTDTQYF. The CDR3 DNA reads as TGTGCCACCAGCAGAGAACGGGCTAGCACAGATACGCAGTATTTT.

Note on this clone: At one end the junction does not follow the germline gene, possibly because of a read error. The genes are TRBV7-2 and TRBJ2-3, with a weak D call TRBD2 (7 bases). CDR1 and CDR2 from the germline V gene are SGHTA and FQGNSA. This CDR3 contains 16 residues. CDR3 in amino acids: CASSSSYGGAGDTQYF. The CDR3 DNA follows: TGTGCTAGCAGCTCCTCCTATGGGGGGGCGGGTGATACGCAGTATTTT.

The genes are TRBV27 and TRBJ2-7, with 10 bases fitting TRBD2. Germline V CDR1 and CDR2: MNHEY, SMNVEV (reference sequence). The ends lost 0 bases at V and 3 bases at J; junction bases unmatched: 8. CDR3 length: 17 residues. The chain's CDR3 is CASSLSGLAGAYYEQYF. The CDR3, as DNA: TGTGCCAGCAGTTTATCCGGGCTAGCGGGAGCTTACTACGAGCAGTACTTC.

The gene calls are TRBV2 and TRBJ1-5; tentatively, D is TRBD1 (6 bases). The CDR3 sequence is 15 residues long. Germline-derived CDR1 and CDR2 are SNHLY and FYNNEI. V was pared by 4 bases and J by 0 bases, with 10 bases between. For the CDR3, the DNA is TGTGCCAGCAGTGTAAACAGGGATAGCAATCAGCCCCAGCATTTT. Its protein product is CASSVNRDSNQPQHF.

The chain recombines TRBV2 with TRBJ2-3; 7 positions agree with TRBD1. V lost 6 bases, J lost 4 bases, and 13 bases stayed unmatched. The germline gives CDR1 SNHLY, CDR2 FYNNEI. The CDR3 has 16 amino acids. The CDR3 DNA reads TGTGCCAGCAGCTTCCCACAGGGGACCCCCTCAGATACGCAGTATTTT. This translates into CASSFPQGTPSDTQYF.

The rearrangement links TRBV29-1 to TRBJ1-2; 9 bases fit TRBD1. This CDR3 comprises 13 residues. Trimming at V came to 3 bases and at J to 6 bases, leaving 5 bases not matched to a gene. Germline-derived CDR1 and CDR2 are SQVTM and ANQGSEA. CDR3 DNA: TGCAGCGTTGAGTATGGGACAGGGAATGGCTACACCTTC. Protein: CSVEYGTGNGYTF.